This TCR beta chain was observed in a study of shared clonotypes between healthy human individuals. The study, taken as a whole, reports: A small donor pool kept down the genetic and exposure-history diversity that was represented.

Template amounts of approximately 300 ng DNA, tens of thousands of T cell genomes, were employed in unsorted PBMC replicate PCRs. Original handling: Filtering differed because ImmunoSEQ produced junction-only sequences that carried no quality scores. Sequenced by immunoSEQ multiplex PCR; TCRdb stores in-frame clones only, minus some. The V and J calls and clone size are taken from that table; D and trimming were inferred from the DNA. The data contain 400,000 to 550,000 clones, 65% to 80% of them singletons. Of note for this clone: Antigen specificity is unknown.

Nashville, Tennessee was home to all donors, who were Caucasian adults. Looked up from germline, CDR1 is SGDLS and CDR2 is YYNGEE. Losses at the gene ends were 3 bases for V and 4 bases for J; bases not matched to a gene: 4. The CDR3 extends over 14 amino acids. The clonotype comes from a woman aged 40 to 50 in good health. Some clones in this sample may be carry-over from other donors' samples. The sequenced sample was PBMCs. The V gene is TRBV9, the J gene TRBJ2-7; 10 bases fit TRBD2. In nucleotides, the CDR3 is TGTGCCAGCAGCGCAGCGGGAGGGCCGTACGAGCAGTACTTC. It yields the protein CASSAAGGPYEQYF.